A single sample gave rise to the 9 T cell receptor beta chains below, sequenced in a study of metastatic and nonmetastatic thyroid tumors. TCRdb re-analyzed the PCR reads using MiXCR. The data contain roughly 22,000 clones, roughly 36% of them singletons. Thyroid surgery was performed in patients who had received no treatment beforehand. The sample was blood. These receptors were obtained from a male donor with papillary thyroid cancer or a benign thyroid nodule (not recorded which). Some clones in this sample may be carry-over from other donors' samples.

The chain couples TRBV20-1 to TRBJ2-1; D is unclear. Germline assignment: CDR1 DFQATT and CDR2 SNEGSKA (reference sequence). Trimming left V 6 bases short and J 3 bases short, with 21 bases between. This CDR3 is 16 amino acids long. The CDR3 nucleotides are TGCAGTGCCAACAAGATGTCGGACGCACACTACAATGAGCAGTTCTTC. Protein sequence: CSANKMSDAHYNEQFF.

This clone appeared many times. The gene calls are TRBV9 and TRBJ2-4; 7 bases line up with TRBD1. Germline-derived CDR1 and CDR2 are SGDLS and YYNGEE. V was clipped by 2 bases and J by 8 bases; unmatched bases: 1. The CDR3 runs 12 residues. In nucleotides, the CDR3 is TGTGCCAGCAGCGTTCAGGGGGACATTCAGTACTTC. It encodes CASSVQGDIQYF.

The V call is TRBV7-9, the J call TRBJ2-1; 7 bases agree with TRBD2. Germline V gene sequence: CDR1 SEHNR, CDR2 FQNEAQ (reference sequence). V trimming: 5 bases; J trimming: 4 bases; junction bases outside the gene matches: 2. CDR3 length equals 13 residues. CDR3 nucleotides: TGTGCCAGCAGCACGGGGGGATACAATGAGCAGTTCTTC. Translating it yields CASSTGGYNEQFF.

By its share, this clone is medium-sized. The V call is TRBV14, the J call TRBJ1-6, with D perhaps matching TRBD1 (5 bases). Looked up from germline, CDR1 is SGHDN and CDR2 is FVKESK. The CDR3 extends over 17 amino acids. Trimming cost V 0 bases and J 7 bases, with 16 bases left between them. CDR3: CASSQDDGKGRNSPLHF. The DNA for the CDR3 is TGTGCCAGCAGCCAAGATGACGGGAAGGGACGCAATTCACCCCTCCACTTT.

This clone was detected ten times or more. V usage is TRBV6-6 and J usage is TRBJ2-1; 8 nucleotides align to TRBD2. Looked up from germline, CDR1 is MNHNY and CDR2 is SVGAGI (reference sequence). The CDR3 extends over 16 amino acids. V lost 2 bases to trimming and J lost 5 bases; unmatched junction nucleotides: 8. The DNA of the CDR3 is TGTGCCAGCAGTTACGGATCGGGAGGGAACAACAATGAGCAGTTCTTC. Translating gives CASSYGSGGNNNEQFF.

This clone appeared many times. The V call is TRBV9, the J call TRBJ2-7; D could derive from TRBD1 or TRBD2 (5 bases each). V gave up 0 bases and J gave up 3 bases, with 16 bases separating them. Germline V lookup: CDR1 SGDLS, CDR2 YYNGEE. The CDR3 consists of 16 residues. The CDR3 region is CASSVASQGPYYEQYF. Here the CDR3 DNA reads TGTGCCAGCAGCGTAGCTAGTCAGGGACCCTACTACGAGCAGTACTTC.

This clone is medium-sized by share. This chain uses TRBV6-1 with TRBJ2-3; D is undetermined. The CDR3 runs to 10 residues. V dropped 6 bases and J dropped 6 bases, with 4 bases sitting between them. From germline, CDR1 is MNHNS and CDR2 SASEGT. The CDR3 nucleotides read TGTGCCAGCAGCCGGGATACGCAGTATTTT. The encoded protein is CASSRDTQYF.

In its sample, this clone ranks as medium-sized. The chain links TRBV4-1 to TRBJ2-1, with TRBD1 as a possible D gene (6 bases). The germline V gene encodes CDR1 MGHRA and CDR2 YSYEKL. CDR3 length: 14 amino acids. Trimming took off 3 bases at V and 6 bases at J, with 12 bases between the two ends. The DNA of the CDR3 is TGCGCCAGCAGCCAGAGGACACAGGGCAATGAGCAGTTCTTC. Its translation is CASSQRTQGNEQFF.

This clone was recorded many times. This chain connects TRBV28 to TRBJ1-2; TRBD1 is a possible D gene (5 bases). CDR1 and CDR2 (germline): MDHEN, SYDVKM. The CDR3 length is 17 residues. V was trimmed by 3 bases and J by 8 bases, leaving 25 bases between them. In nucleotides, the CDR3 is TGTGCCAGCAGTTTTTTTACTCCTCAGCAGGGTTTGTACGGCTACACCTTC. Amino acid sequence: CASSFFTPQQGLYGYTF.